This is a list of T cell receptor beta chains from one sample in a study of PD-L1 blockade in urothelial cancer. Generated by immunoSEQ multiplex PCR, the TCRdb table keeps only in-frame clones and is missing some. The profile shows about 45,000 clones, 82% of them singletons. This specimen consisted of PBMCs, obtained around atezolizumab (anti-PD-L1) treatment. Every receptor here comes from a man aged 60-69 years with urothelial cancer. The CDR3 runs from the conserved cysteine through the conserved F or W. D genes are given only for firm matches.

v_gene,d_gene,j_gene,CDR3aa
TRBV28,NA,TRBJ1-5,CASSFEASNQPQHF
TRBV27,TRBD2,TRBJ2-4,CASSLKAAGAPPKNIQYF
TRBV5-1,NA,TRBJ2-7,CASSLEALKAGEQYF
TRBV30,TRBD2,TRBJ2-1,CAWSVLAGGEQFF
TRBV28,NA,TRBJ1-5,CASSYTGLDNQPQHF
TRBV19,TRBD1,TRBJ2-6,CASSTHRGSGANVLTF
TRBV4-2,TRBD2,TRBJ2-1,CASRLSGGINNEQFF
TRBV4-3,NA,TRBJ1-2,CASSQDGGNSYGYTF
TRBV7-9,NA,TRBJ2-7,CASSLTYEQYF
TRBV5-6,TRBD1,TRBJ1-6,CASSPGQGDAPLHF
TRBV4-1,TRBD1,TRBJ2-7,CASSQEVGQMTSYEQYF
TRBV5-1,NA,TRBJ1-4,CASSPSRGTHEKLFF
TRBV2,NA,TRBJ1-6,CASSKDKPNGGSPLHF
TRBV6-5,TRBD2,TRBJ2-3,CASSYGTLAVTDTQYF
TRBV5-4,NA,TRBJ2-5,CASSFGGETQYF
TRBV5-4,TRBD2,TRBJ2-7,CASSLGTSGIYEQYF
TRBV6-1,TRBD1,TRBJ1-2,CASSARQNRGVHYGYTF
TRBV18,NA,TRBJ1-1,CASSANGQLNTEAFF
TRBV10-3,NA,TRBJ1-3,CAALTGTSGNTIYF
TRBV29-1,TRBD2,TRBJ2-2,CSVHLAGPRGGELFF
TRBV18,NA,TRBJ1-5,CASSPSGGAGQPQHF
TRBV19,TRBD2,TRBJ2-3,CASSILLAGGTDTQYF
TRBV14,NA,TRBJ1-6,CASSQLGALNSPLHF
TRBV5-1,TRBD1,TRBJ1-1,CASSIGQGGTEAFF
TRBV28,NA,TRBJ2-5,CASRALLVLQETQYF
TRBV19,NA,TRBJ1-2,CASSRSGVGGYTF
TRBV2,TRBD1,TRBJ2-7,CASNSNLGTASYEQYF
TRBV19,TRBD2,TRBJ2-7,CASSPWSMGGNEQYF
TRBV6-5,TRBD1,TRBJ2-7,CASTPGQVNYEQYF
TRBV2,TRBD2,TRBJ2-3,CVSSEWLTSGSTDTQYF
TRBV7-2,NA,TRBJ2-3,CASSREASRDDTQYF
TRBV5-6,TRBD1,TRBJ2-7,CASSLTRDRATYEQYF
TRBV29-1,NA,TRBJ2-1,CSVESESSYNEQFF
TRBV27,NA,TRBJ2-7,CASSTGTLYEQYF
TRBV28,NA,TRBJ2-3,CASRVDREVDTQYF
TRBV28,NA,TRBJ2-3,CASSKVPRRGDTQYF
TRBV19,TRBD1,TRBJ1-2,CASNRDRENGYTF
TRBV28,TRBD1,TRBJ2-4,CASSLDRGKNIQYF
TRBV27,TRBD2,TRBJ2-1,CASSFSSGSYEQFF
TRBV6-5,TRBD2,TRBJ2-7,CASSYSIAGGEDEQYF